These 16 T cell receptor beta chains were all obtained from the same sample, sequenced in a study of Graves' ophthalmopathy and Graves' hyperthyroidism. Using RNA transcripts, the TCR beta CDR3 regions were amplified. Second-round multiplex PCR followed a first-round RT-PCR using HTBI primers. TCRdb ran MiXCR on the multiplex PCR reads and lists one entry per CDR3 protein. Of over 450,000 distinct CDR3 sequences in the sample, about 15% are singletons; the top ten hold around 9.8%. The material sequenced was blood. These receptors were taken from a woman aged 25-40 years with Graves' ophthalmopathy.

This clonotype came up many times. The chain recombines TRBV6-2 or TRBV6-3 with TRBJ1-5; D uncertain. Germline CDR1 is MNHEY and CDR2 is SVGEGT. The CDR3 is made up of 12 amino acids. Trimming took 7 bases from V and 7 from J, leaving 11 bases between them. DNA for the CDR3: TGTGCCAGCAAAGGCTCTCTGCAGCCCCAGCATTTT. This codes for CASKGSLQPQHF.

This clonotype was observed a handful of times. CDR3 nucleotide sequence: TGCAGCGCACCGGGGAGGGGGATCACTGAAGCTTTCTTT. It is translated as CSAPGRGITEAFF. This chain joins TRBV29-1 and TRBJ1-1, with TRBD1 as a possible D gene (6 bases). V lost 7 bases, J lost 4 bases, and 16 bases lay in between. The CDR3 runs 13 residues. Germline V gene lookup returns CDR1 SQVTM and CDR2 ANQGSEA.

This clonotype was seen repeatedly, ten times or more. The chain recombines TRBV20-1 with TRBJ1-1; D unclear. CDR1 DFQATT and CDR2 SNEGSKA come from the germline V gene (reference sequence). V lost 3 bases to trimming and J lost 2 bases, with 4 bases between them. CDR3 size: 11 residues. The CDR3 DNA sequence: TGCAGTGCTAGGGTTAACACTGAAGCTTTCTTT. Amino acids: CSARVNTEAFF.

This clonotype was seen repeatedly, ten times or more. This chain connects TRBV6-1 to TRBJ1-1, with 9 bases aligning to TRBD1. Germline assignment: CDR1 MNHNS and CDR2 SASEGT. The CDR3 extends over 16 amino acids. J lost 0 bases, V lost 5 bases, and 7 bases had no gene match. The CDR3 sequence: CASSRDRAKVNTEAFF. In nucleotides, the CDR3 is TGTGCCAGCAGTCGGGACAGGGCAAAGGTGAACACTGAAGCTTTCTTT.

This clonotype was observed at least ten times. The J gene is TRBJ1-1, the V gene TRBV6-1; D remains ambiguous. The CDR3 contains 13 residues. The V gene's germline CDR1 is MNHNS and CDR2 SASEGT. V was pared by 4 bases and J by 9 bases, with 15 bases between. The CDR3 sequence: CASSADFYQKAFF. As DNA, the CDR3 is TGTGCCAGCAGTGCTGACTTTTACCAAAAAGCTTTCTTT.

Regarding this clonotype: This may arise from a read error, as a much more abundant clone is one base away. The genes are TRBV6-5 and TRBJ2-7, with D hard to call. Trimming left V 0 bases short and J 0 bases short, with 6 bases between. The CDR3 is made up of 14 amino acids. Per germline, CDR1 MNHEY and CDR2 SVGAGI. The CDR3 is CASSYSGFSYEQYF. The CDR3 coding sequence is TGTGCCAGCAGTTACTCCGGGTTCTCCTACGAGCAGTACTTC.

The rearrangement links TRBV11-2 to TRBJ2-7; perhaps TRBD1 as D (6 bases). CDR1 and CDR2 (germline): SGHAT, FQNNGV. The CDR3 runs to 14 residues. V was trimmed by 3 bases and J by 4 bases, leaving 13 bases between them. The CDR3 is CASSFSDSAYEQYF. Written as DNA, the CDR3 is TGTGCCAGCAGCTTCTCGGACAGCGCGTACGAGCAGTACTTC.

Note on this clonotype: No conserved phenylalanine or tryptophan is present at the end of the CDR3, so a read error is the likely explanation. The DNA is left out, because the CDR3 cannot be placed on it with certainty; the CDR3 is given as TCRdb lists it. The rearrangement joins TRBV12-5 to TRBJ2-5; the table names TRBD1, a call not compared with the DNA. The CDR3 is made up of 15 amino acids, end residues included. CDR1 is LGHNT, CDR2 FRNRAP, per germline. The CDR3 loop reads CASGMGLVGGGTQDY.

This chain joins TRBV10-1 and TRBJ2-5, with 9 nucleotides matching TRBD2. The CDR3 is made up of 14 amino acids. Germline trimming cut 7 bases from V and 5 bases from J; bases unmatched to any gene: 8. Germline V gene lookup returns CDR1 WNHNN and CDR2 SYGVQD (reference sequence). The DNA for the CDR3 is TGCGCCAGCACCCTTAGCGGGGGCGCCGAGACCCAGTACTTC. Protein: CASTLSGGAETQYF.

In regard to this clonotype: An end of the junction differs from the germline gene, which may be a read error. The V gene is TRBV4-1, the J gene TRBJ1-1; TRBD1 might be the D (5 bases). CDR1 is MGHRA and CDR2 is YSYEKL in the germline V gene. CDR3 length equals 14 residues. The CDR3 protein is CAISFSGTNTEAFF. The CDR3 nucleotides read TGCGCCATCAGCTTTTCAGGGACCAACACTGAAGCTTTCTTT.

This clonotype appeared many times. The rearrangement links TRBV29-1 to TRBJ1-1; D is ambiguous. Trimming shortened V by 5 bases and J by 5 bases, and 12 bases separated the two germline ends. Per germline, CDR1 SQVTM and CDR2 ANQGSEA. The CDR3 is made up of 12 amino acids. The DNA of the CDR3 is TGCAGCGTTCTTTCTCGGAGGACTGAAGCTTTCTTT. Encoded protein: CSVLSRRTEAFF.

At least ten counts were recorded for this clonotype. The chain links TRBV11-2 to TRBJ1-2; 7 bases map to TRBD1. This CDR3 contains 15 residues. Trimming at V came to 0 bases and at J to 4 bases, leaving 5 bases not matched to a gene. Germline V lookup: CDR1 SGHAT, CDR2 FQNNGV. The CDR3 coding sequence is TGTGCCAGCAGCTTAGACCAAGGGACAGCCTATGGCTACACCTTC. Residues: CASSLDQGTAYGYTF.

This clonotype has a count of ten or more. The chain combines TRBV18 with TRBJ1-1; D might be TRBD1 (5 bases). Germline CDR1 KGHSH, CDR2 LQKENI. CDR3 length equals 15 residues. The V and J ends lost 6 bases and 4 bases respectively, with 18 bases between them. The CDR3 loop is CASSPAGTVGTEAFF. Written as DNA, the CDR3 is TGTGCCAGCTCTCCTGCCGGGACCGTCGGCACTGAAGCTTTCTTT.

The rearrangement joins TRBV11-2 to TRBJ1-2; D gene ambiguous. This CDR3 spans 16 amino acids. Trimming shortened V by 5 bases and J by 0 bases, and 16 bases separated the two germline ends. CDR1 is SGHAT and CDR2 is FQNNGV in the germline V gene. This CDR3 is CASSPGPGTANYGYTF. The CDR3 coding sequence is TGTGCCAGCAGCCCGGGCCCGGGCACCGCTAACTATGGCTACACCTTC.

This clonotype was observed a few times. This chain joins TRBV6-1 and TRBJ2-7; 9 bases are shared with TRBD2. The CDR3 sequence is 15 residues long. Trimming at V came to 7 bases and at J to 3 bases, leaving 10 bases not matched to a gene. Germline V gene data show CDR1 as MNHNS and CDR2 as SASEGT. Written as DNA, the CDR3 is TGTGCCAGCAAATGGCTAGCGGGATCGAACTACGAGCAGTACTTC. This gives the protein CASKWLAGSNYEQYF.

CDR3 sequence (DNA): TGTGCCAGCAGCTTATTTTCCAGCGGGACCCAGTACTTC. This encodes CASSLFSSGTQYF. The chain recombines TRBV11-1 with TRBJ2-5; perhaps TRBD2 as D (5 bases). CDR1 and CDR2 from the germline V gene are SGHAT and FQDESV (reference sequence). CDR3 length equals 13 residues. Trimming took 2 bases from V and 7 from J, leaving 11 bases between them.